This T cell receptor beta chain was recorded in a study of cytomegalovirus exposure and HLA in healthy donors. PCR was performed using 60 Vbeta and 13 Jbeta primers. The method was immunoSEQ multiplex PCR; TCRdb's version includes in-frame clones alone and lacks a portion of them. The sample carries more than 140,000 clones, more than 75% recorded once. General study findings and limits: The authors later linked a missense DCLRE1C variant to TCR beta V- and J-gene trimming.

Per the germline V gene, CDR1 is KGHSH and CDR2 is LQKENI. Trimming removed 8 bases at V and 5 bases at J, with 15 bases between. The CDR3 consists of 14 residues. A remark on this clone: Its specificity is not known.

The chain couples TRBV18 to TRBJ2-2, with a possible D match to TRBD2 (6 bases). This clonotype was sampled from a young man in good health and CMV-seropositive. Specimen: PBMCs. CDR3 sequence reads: CASPSGLGTGELFF. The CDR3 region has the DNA TGTGCCAGCCCATCGGGACTCGGTACCGGGGAGCTGTTTTTT.